The entry below gives a single T cell receptor (beta chain) sequence along with its context. Mismatch with germline at one junction end may stem from a read error. This entry comes from a study of blood T cells in healthy people across ages. A second PCR, run for roughly 6 to 11 cycles, used a sample-barcoded 5' primer plus a J-beta primer mix. MiXCR was run by TCRdb on the 5' RACE reads, yielding one entry per CDR3 protein. The sample lists just over 1 million distinct CDR3 sequences; under 45% were seen once. The clonotype was recovered from a woman aged 60 to 75 in good health. The specimen was blood.

In DNA, the CDR3 is TGTGCCGGCAGTTCTTACAGGAATGAAAAACTGTTTTTT. It codes for CAGSSYRNEKLFF. The chain couples TRBV12-3 or TRBV12-4 to TRBJ1-4, with D possibly matching TRBD1 (5 bases). CDR3 length: 13 amino acids.